The subject of this entry is one T cell receptor (beta chain). V shed 5 bases, J shed 5 bases, and the junction held 4 bases outside the gene matches. The CDR3 consists of 13 residues. Per the germline V gene, CDR1 is SNHLY and CDR2 is FYNNEI. These data come from a study of T cell clones after liver transplantation. The protocol was immunoSEQ multiplex PCR, while the TCRdb copy is restricted to in-frame clones and leaves out a portion. The sample records tens of thousands of clones, roughly 82% being singletons. The V gene is TRBV2, the J gene TRBJ2-5; 8 positions agree with TRBD1. The sequencing here drew on CD4+ T cells from blood, taken 46 months after liver transplant. This TCR was sampled from a human patient who received a liver transplant. Some T cells may possibly be graft donor cells. This CDR3 reads CASSRQGRETQYF. The CDR3 DNA reads TGTGCCAGCAGTCGACAGGGGAGGGAGACCCAGTACTTC.